This T cell receptor (beta chain) was captured in a study of cytomegalovirus exposure and HLA in healthy donors. Study outcomes and limitations: The study recorded 150 to 200 TCR beta chains that were cytomegalovirus-associated. Follow-up analysis later connected one missense variant in DCLRE1C with trimming of TCR beta V- and J-genes. Reportedly, cytomegalovirus status was diagnosed with high sensitivity and specificity.

Germline assignment: CDR1 GTSNPN and CDR2 SVGIG (reference sequence). The CDR3 is made up of 13 amino acids. V lost 2 bases and J lost 3, with 7 bases in between. The PCR ran on 60 Vbeta and 13 Jbeta primers. The protocol was immunoSEQ multiplex PCR, while the TCRdb copy is restricted to in-frame clones and leaves out a portion. Here the sample spans around 190,000 clones, around 78% being singletons. Details on this clone: Its antigen is unidentified.

This TCR came from a woman in her 30s in good health and CMV-seropositive. V is TRBV30 and J is TRBJ2-2; D is ambiguous. Sequencing was done on a sample of PBMCs. The CDR3 sequence is CAWSRLYTGELFF. For the CDR3, the DNA is TGTGCCTGGAGTCGTCTTTACACCGGGGAGCTGTTTTTT.